The present entry profiles one T cell receptor (beta chain) with its context. As yet, its antigen is unknown. The record originates from a study of shared clonotypes between healthy human individuals. Whole-study results and caveats: Clonotype sharing among donors was expected to depend on sequencing depth. Non-shared clonotypes displayed generation probabilities falling below those of clonotypes present in all four donors. It was the few donors that limited the genetic and exposure-history diversity represented. Researchers found naive subsets generally carried larger estimated richness than memory subsets.

The CDR3 is made up of 12 amino acids. Germline lookup yields CDR1 KGHSH and CDR2 LQKENI. The V and J ends lost 5 bases and 4 bases respectively, with 8 bases between them. Data came from immunoSEQ multiplex PCR; TCRdb stores just in-frame clones and leaves some out. Among more than 2 million clones, around 95% were seen once, and the ten largest hold roughly 0.13%. The sequencing sample was made of naive CD4+ T cells sorted from blood. Regarding subset: CD45RA+ positively selected. The V gene is TRBV18, the J gene TRBJ1-2, with D hard to call. The sequence came from a man between 18 and 35 years old in good health. CDR3 nucleotides: TGTGCCAGCTCAAGGGATGGCTATGGCTACACCTTC. Amino acids: CASSRDGYGYTF.